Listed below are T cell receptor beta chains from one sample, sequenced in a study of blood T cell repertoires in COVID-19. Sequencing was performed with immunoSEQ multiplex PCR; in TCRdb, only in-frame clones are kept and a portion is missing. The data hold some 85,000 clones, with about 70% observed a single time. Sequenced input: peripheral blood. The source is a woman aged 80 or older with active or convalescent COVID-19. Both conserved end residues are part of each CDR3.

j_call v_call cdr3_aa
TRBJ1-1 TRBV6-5 CASTRQGVTEAFF
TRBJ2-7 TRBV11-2 CASSTGTTSEQYF
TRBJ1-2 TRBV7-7 CASSPLTGGYGYTF
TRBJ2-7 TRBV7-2 CASSLVDGDRYEQYF
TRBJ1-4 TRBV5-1 CASSSGRGIAEKLFF
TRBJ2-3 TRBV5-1 CASSWTGTDTQYF
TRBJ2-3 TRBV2 CASSARGADTQYF
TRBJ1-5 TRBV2 CASRVGQGPQHF
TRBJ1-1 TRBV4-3 CASSLNRNTEAFF
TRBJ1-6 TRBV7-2 CASSLARGMNSPLHF
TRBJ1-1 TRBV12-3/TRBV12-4 CASSFAGEAFF
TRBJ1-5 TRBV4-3 CASSRTWGSYQPQHF
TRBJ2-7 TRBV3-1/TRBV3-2 CASSQGVRGGPTYEQYF
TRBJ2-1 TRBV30 CAWSLSRTSLTYNEQFF
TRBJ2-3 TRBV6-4 CASSEGTTDTQYF
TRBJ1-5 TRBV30 CAWSPPRYSNQPQHF
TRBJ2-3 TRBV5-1 CASSLGDRGMDTQYF
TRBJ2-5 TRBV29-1 CSVATGDRGETQYF